These T cell receptor beta chains were read from a single sample in a study of cytotoxic CD8 clonotypes in ibrutinib-treated CLL. Sequencing was performed with immunoSEQ multiplex PCR; in TCRdb, only in-frame clones are kept and a portion is missing. The sample has about 120,000 clones, approximately 58% seen once. The input for sequencing was PBMCs, taken after 24 months of ibrutinib treatment. Receptors were obtained from a human donor with chronic lymphocytic leukemia. Each CDR3 is given with its conserved first and last residue. The order of the fields is D gene, clone size, J gene, V gene, CDR3 DNA, CDR3 protein. The D gene is left open where the match is weak. Expanded clones are given a class, and other clones once, few, many or no size at all.

d_gene: TRBD1
abundance: -
j_gene: TRBJ1-2
v_gene: TRBV4-1
CDR3nt: TGCGCCAGCAGCCGGAAAGGGGACAGCCCTAACTATGGCTACACCTTC
CDR3aa: CASSRKGDSPNYGYTF

d_gene: -
abundance: -
j_gene: TRBJ2-5
v_gene: TRBV29-1
CDR3nt: TGCAGCGCCCGGGGGCACGGAGGAGAGACCCAGTACTTC
CDR3aa: CSARGHGGETQYF

d_gene: -
abundance: -
j_gene: TRBJ1-2
v_gene: TRBV5-8
CDR3nt: TGTGCCAGCAGCTTGGCCCCAGAGGGAAGTCTTAACTATGGCTACACCTTC
CDR3aa: CASSLAPEGSLNYGYTF

d_gene: TRBD1
abundance: few
j_gene: TRBJ2-7
v_gene: TRBV6-6
CDR3nt: TGTGCCAGCAGATTCGGACAGGGGAAGTACGAGCAGTACTTC
CDR3aa: CASRFGQGKYEQYF

d_gene: -
abundance: few
j_gene: TRBJ2-6
v_gene: TRBV14
CDR3nt: TGTGCCAGCAGCTCCCCCCTAGGACAGCCTAATGGGGCCAACGTCCTGACTTTC
CDR3aa: CASSSPLGQPNGANVLTF

d_gene: -
abundance: many
j_gene: TRBJ2-3
v_gene: TRBV29-1
CDR3nt: TGCAGCGCCAACTATTTCGGGGATACGCAGTATTTT
CDR3aa: CSANYFGDTQYF

d_gene: -
abundance: -
j_gene: TRBJ2-2
v_gene: TRBV30
CDR3nt: TGTGCCTGGAGTGTACGGGTAGCGACGAACACCGGGGAGCTGTTTTTT
CDR3aa: CAWSVRVATNTGELFF

d_gene: -
abundance: -
j_gene: TRBJ1-2
v_gene: TRBV4-1
CDR3nt: TGCGCCAGCAGCCAAGGGACAGCCAACAACTATGGCTACACCTTC
CDR3aa: CASSQGTANNYGYTF

d_gene: TRBD1
abundance: -
j_gene: TRBJ1-1
v_gene: TRBV5-1
CDR3nt: TGCGCCAGCGGGGGACAGATGAACACTGAAGCTTTCTTT
CDR3aa: CASGGQMNTEAFF

d_gene: -
abundance: -
j_gene: TRBJ2-7
v_gene: TRBV10-1
CDR3nt: TGCGCCAGCAGTGAGATGGCCCCCGGCAGCTCCTACGAGCAGTACTTC
CDR3aa: CASSEMAPGSSYEQYF

d_gene: TRBD1
abundance: -
j_gene: TRBJ1-2
v_gene: TRBV13
CDR3nt: TGTGCCAGCAGCTTAGGGGGACAGGGATCTTTATATGGCTACACCTTC
CDR3aa: CASSLGGQGSLYGYTF

d_gene: TRBD1
abundance: -
j_gene: TRBJ2-7
v_gene: TRBV18
CDR3nt: TGTGCCAGCTCAGACAGGGACAGTACCTACGAGCAGTACTTC
CDR3aa: CASSDRDSTYEQYF

d_gene: -
abundance: few
j_gene: TRBJ2-7
v_gene: TRBV15
CDR3nt: TGTGCCACCAGCAGAGATGGCCCGGGAGCGGACGAGCAGTACTTC
CDR3aa: CATSRDGPGADEQYF

d_gene: TRBD2
abundance: -
j_gene: TRBJ2-4
v_gene: TRBV2
CDR3nt: TGTGCCAGCAGAGAGCGGGGGGGCTGGGAAAACATTCAGTACTTC
CDR3aa: CASRERGGWENIQYF

d_gene: TRBD1
abundance: -
j_gene: TRBJ1-1
v_gene: TRBV29-1
CDR3nt: TGCAGCGGCCGGGACAGGGCAGATACTGAAGCTTTCTTT
CDR3aa: CSGRDRADTEAFF

d_gene: -
abundance: -
j_gene: TRBJ2-1
v_gene: TRBV29-1
CDR3nt: TGCAGCGGGGGGGACAATTACAATGAGCAGTTCTTC
CDR3aa: CSGGDNYNEQFF

d_gene: -
abundance: -
j_gene: TRBJ2-7
v_gene: TRBV7-2
CDR3nt: TGTGCCAGCAGCGGGCAGGGCTACGAGCAGTACTTC
CDR3aa: CASSGQGYEQYF

d_gene: TRBD1
abundance: -
j_gene: TRBJ1-4
v_gene: TRBV5-1
CDR3nt: TGCGCCAGCAGCCCGACAGGGCCCAACCGTAATGAAAAACTGTTTTTT
CDR3aa: CASSPTGPNRNEKLFF

d_gene: -
abundance: -
j_gene: TRBJ2-7
v_gene: TRBV19
CDR3nt: TGTGCCAGTAGCATAGAATACAGCTCCTACGAGCAGTACTTC
CDR3aa: CASSIEYSSYEQYF

d_gene: -
abundance: -
j_gene: TRBJ2-3
v_gene: TRBV5-4
CDR3nt: TGTGCCAGCAGTCTGAGAGGGGCAGATACGCAGTATTTT
CDR3aa: CASSLRGADTQYF

d_gene: -
abundance: -
j_gene: TRBJ1-2
v_gene: TRBV6-1
CDR3nt: TGTGCCAGGAGGGACGGGAGCTATGGCTACACCTTC
CDR3aa: CARRDGSYGYTF